This T cell receptor beta chain is drawn from a study of blood T cell repertoires in COVID-19. For the study at large: Samples taken during acute and convalescent COVID-19 were collected in the United States, Italy and Spain. Sources were T cells, B-cell-depleted T cells, or PBMCs; the material itself was cDNA or gDNA.

The authors' processing: Cell counts per sample came from amplifying reference gene primers. Sequenced by immunoSEQ multiplex PCR; TCRdb stores in-frame clones only, minus some. V and J calls and clone size come straight from that table; D and trimming were deduced from the DNA. The sample lists 30,000 to 45,000 clones; around four fifths were seen once. The CDR3 extends over 15 amino acids. The germline V gene has CDR1 SGHTA and CDR2 FQGTGA. V was clipped by 5 bases and J by 1 base; unmatched bases: 3. V gene TRBV7-3 combines with J gene TRBJ2-3; 10 bases map to TRBD2. The sample consisted of peripheral blood. The source of this sequence is a human donor in a cohort sampled during active COVID-19. The CDR3 DNA follows: TGTGCCAGCAGCCAGGGGACTAGCGGCACAGATACGCAGTATTTT. It codes for CASSQGTSGTDTQYF.